One and the same sample provided the 18 T cell receptor beta chains below, sequenced in a study of blood T cells in healthy people across ages. The second PCR ran 7 to 11 cycles with a sample-barcoded 5' primer and J-beta primers. TCRdb used MiXCR to reprocess the 5' RACE reads, holding one entry per CDR3 protein. The sample contains under 1,000,000 distinct CDR3 sequences, 30% to 45% of which appear only once. The sample comprised blood. The receptor source for this set is a man aged 18 to 29 in good health.

The chain joins TRBV28 to TRBJ1-1; no definite D call. The V gene's germline CDR1 is MDHEN and CDR2 SYDVKM. Trimming pared 7 bases from V and 10 bases from J, leaving 22 bases between. The CDR3 spans 14 residues. DNA of the CDR3: TGTGCCAGCATAGAAGGACCCGGGGAGAGGAGAGCTTTCTTT. It specifies CASIEGPGERRAFF.

The chain recombines TRBV30 with TRBJ1-4; D not certain. Germline CDR1 is GTSNPN and CDR2 is SVGIG (reference sequence). V dropped 2 bases and J dropped 5 bases, with 15 bases sitting between them. The CDR3 contains 15 residues. CDR3 region: CAWSFGERRNEKLFF. CDR3 DNA: TGTGCCTGGAGTTTCGGGGAAAGAAGGAATGAAAAACTGTTTTTT.

This chain connects TRBV9 to TRBJ2-3; TRBD2 matches 7 bases. Germline lookup yields CDR1 SGDLS and CDR2 YYNGEE. J was trimmed by 1 base and V by 3 bases; bases with no gene match: 11. CDR3 length: 17 residues. CDR3 sequence: CASSAGKTSRRTDTQYF. The CDR3 DNA follows: TGTGCCAGCAGCGCGGGGAAGACTAGCCGACGCACAGATACGCAGTATTTT.

The J gene is TRBJ2-7, the V gene TRBV11-1; 8 bases are a match to TRBD1. Trimming at V came to 7 bases and at J to 2 bases, leaving 4 bases not matched to a gene. The CDR3 loop spans 13 amino acids. Germline V gene lookup returns CDR1 SGHAT and CDR2 FQDESV (reference sequence). The CDR3 reads CASTRTGPYEQYF. Written as DNA, the CDR3 is TGTGCCAGCACCCGGACAGGGCCCTACGAGCAGTACTTC.

This clonotype appeared a few times. The V gene is TRBV7-2, the J gene TRBJ1-5, with 11 bases lining up with TRBD1. The germline V gene encodes CDR1 SGHTA and CDR2 FQGNSA. V was clipped by 9 bases and J by 7 bases; unmatched bases: 8. CDR3 size: 14 residues. CDR3 sequence reads: CARKDRGLLQPQHF. The CDR3 DNA reads TGTGCCAGAAAGGACAGGGGGCTGCTGCAGCCCCAGCATTTT.

On this clonotype itself: Because the CDR3 is missing its conserved closing phenylalanine or tryptophan, this is likely a read error. This chain uses TRBV5-1 with TRBJ2-1, with D perhaps matching TRBD1 (6 bases). V lost 4 bases to trimming and J lost 5 bases, with 10 bases between them. The CDR3 is 13 amino acids. Looked up from germline, CDR1 is SGHRS and CDR2 is YFSETQ. DNA of the CDR3: TGCGCCAGCAGCCAAGGACAGAACAATGAGCAGTTCTAC. It yields the protein CASSQGQNNEQFY.

In the case of this clonotype: This could be a read error, since a much larger clone is one nucleotide away. The rearrangement joins TRBV12-3 or TRBV12-4 to TRBJ2-3; 8 bases match TRBD1. The length of the CDR3 is 14 residues. This CDR3 reads CASTTTGETDTEYF. Written as DNA, the CDR3 is TGTGCCAGCACCACGACAGGGGAGACAGATACGGAGTATTTT.

The chain joins TRBV5-1 to TRBJ2-1; TRBD2 aligns across 9 bases. Germline-derived CDR1 and CDR2 are SGHRS and YFSETQ. Trimming cost V 6 bases and J 2 bases; bases outside gene matches: 3. CDR3 length equals 14 residues. The CDR3: CASTPSGTYNEQFF. The CDR3 DNA reads TGCGCCAGCACGCCTAGCGGGACCTACAATGAGCAGTTCTTC.

This chain uses TRBV14 with TRBJ1-2; no firm D call. This CDR3 comprises 16 residues. The V and J ends lost 1 base and 5 bases respectively, with 17 bases between them. Germline V gene sequence: CDR1 SGHDN, CDR2 FVKESK. As DNA, the CDR3 is TGTGCCAGCAGCCAAGTGGAGGACCGCTATCGGTATGGCTACACCTTC. Its protein is CASSQVEDRYRYGYTF.

This clonotype has more than one count but fewer than ten. The chain has TRBV7-2 and TRBJ1-4, with D perhaps TRBD1 (5 bases). The germline gives CDR1 SGHTA, CDR2 FQGNSA. The CDR3 runs 14 residues. The V end was cut by 5 bases, the J end by 8 bases, with 15 bases between. CDR3 DNA sequence: TGTGCCAGCAGCCCCTCCAACCGGGGGGAAAAACTGTTTTTT. The encoded protein is CASSPSNRGEKLFF.

Only a few counts were recorded for this clonotype. The V and J genes are TRBV14 and TRBJ2-6; D gene uncertain. Trimming left V 0 bases short and J 1 base short, with 7 bases between. Germline CDR1 reads SGHDN; CDR2 reads FVKESK. CDR3 size: 16 residues. The CDR3 spells CASSQDRRSGANVLTF. In DNA, the CDR3 is TGTGCCAGCAGCCAAGACCGGAGATCTGGGGCCAACGTCCTGACTTTC.

Comments on this clonotype: Being one base from a much bigger clone, this may be a read error. This chain's CDR3 is CVSSDIGNEQFF. CDR3 nucleotide sequence: TGTGTCAGCAGCGATATAGGGAATGAGCAGTTCTTC. J is TRBJ2-1 and V is TRBV7-9; D uncertain. Per the germline V gene, CDR1 is SEHNR and CDR2 is FQNEAQ (reference sequence). The CDR3 loop spans 12 amino acids.

As to this clonotype: A much larger clone lies a single base off, so this may be a read error. The V gene is TRBV10-3, the J gene TRBJ1-1; the D gene is possibly TRBD1 (5 bases). Trimming stripped 10 bases from V and 2 bases from J, with 14 bases between. Germline V gives CDR1 ENHRY, CDR2 SYGVKD. This CDR3 has 13 residues. The CDR3, as DNA: TGTGCCACAGGGCCGGACGGTAACACTGAAGCTTTCTTT. The encoded protein is CATGPDGNTEAFF.

This clonotype was observed at least ten times. The V call is TRBV6-5, the J call TRBJ2-3, with TRBD2 identical over 7 bases. The trim removed 6 bases at V and 1 base at J, leaving 4 bases unmatched. Germline V gene lookup returns CDR1 MNHEY and CDR2 SVGAGI. The CDR3 contains 14 residues. CDR3 sequence: CASRGGLGTDTQYF. The CDR3 bases are TGTGCCAGCAGGGGAGGGTTAGGCACAGATACGCAGTATTTT.

This clonotype was observed a single time. This may stem from a read error, because a much larger clone lies one nucleotide away. CDR3 nucleotide sequence: TGTGCCATCAGTGAGGGGACCCTACACGAAAAACTGTTTTTT. Its protein is CAISEGTLHEKLFF. V and J are TRBV10-3 and TRBJ1-4; D possibly corresponds to TRBD1 (5 bases). Germline V gene lookup returns CDR1 ENHRY and CDR2 SYGVKD. V dropped 2 bases and J dropped 8 bases, with 12 bases sitting between them. The CDR3 contains 14 residues.

This clonotype was found many times. V and J are TRBV20-1 and TRBJ2-3; D call uncertain. Germline V lookup: CDR1 DFQATT, CDR2 SNEGSKA (reference sequence). This CDR3 spans 15 amino acids. Trimming took 5 bases from V and 1 from J, leaving 16 bases between them. The CDR3 sequence is CSAEFAGPGTDTQYF. CDR3 in DNA: TGCAGTGCTGAGTTCGCCGGACCTGGCACAGATACGCAGTATTTT.

At least ten counts were recorded for this clonotype. The chain is built from TRBV5-1 and TRBJ2-1; D gene unclear. The V gene lost 4 bases and the J gene lost 7 bases, with 12 bases spanning the gap. This CDR3 is built from 13 residues. Per germline, CDR1 SGHRS and CDR2 YFSETQ. CDR3 in amino acids: CASSVPGANEQFF. The DNA of the CDR3 is TGCGCCAGCAGCGTCCCTGGTGCAAATGAGCAGTTCTTC.

This rearrangement joins TRBV28 to TRBJ2-1; perhaps TRBD1 as D (6 bases). In germline, CDR1 is MDHEN, CDR2 SYDVKM. V was pared by 5 bases and J by 5 bases, with 13 bases between. This CDR3 is built from 14 residues. This CDR3 reads CASSQRTENNEQFF. As DNA, the CDR3 is TGTGCCAGCAGTCAGAGGACAGAAAACAATGAGCAGTTCTTC.